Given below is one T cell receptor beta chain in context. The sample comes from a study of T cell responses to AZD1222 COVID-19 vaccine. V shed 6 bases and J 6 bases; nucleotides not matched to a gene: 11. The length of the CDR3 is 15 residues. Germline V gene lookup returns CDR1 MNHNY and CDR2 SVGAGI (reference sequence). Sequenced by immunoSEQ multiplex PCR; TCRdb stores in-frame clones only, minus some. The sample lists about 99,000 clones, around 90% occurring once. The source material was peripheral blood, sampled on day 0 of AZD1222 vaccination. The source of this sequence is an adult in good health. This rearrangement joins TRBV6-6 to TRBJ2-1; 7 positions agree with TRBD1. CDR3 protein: CASSLRDSRGNEQFF. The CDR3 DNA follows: TGTGCCAGCAGCCTCCGGGACAGCCGAGGCAATGAGCAGTTCTTC.